The 27 T cell receptor beta chains below come from one sample, sequenced in a study of post-analysis software for immune sequencing data (dated by TCRdb to 2015 to 2017). Receptor libraries were prepared by PCR. The run used an Illumina HiSeq 2500. To reduce PCR and sequencing biases, unique molecular identifiers were incorporated into the TCR beta cDNA libraries. The public reads were reanalyzed by TCRdb: fastp trimming at Q25, MiXCR alignment, in-frame beta chains only. Each CDR3 protein appears once, grouped with its most common genes and DNA. The sample table records 150,000 to 200,000 distinct CDR3 sequences; approximately 31% of these occur just once. Approximately 1.5% of the sample belongs to the ten largest clones. What the research found in general, with its limitations: Patients showed significantly higher frequencies than controls for a handful of TRBV segments, among them TRBV5-6, TRBV5-1 and TRBV20-1.

The antigens for these receptors are not known. Source material: blood. These receptors came from a girl aged 5 to 17 with multiple sclerosis.

This clonotype was counted a few times. This could be a read error, since a much larger clone is one nucleotide away. V usage is TRBV5-5 and J usage is TRBJ2-5; 9 bases align to TRBD2. The germline CDR1 and CDR2 sequences are SGHKS and YYEKEE (reference sequence). CDR3 size: 16 residues. V was clipped by 0 bases and J by 1 base; unmatched bases: 4. CDR3 coding DNA: TGTGCCAGCAGCTTGGCCTTAGCGGGAGCCCAAGAGACCCAGTACTTC. It encodes CASSLALAGAQETQYF.

Comments on this clonotype: A much larger clone is a single base away; this may be a read error. The chain combines TRBV4-1 with TRBJ2-1, with a weak D call TRBD2 (6 bases). V lost 1 base and J lost 9, with 25 bases in between. The CDR3 runs 18 residues. CDR1 is MGHRA and CDR2 is YSYEKL in the germline V gene. CDR3 sequence reads: CASSQGVLYDTVGSEQFF. The CDR3 nucleotides read TGCGCCAGCAGCCAAGGGGTTCTTTACGACACGGTCGGGAGTGAGCAGTTCTTC.

This clonotype has at least ten counts. V usage is TRBV6-2 or TRBV6-3 and J usage is TRBJ2-7, with 9 bases identical to TRBD1. The V gene end was trimmed by 7 bases and the J gene end by 1 base; junction bases not matched to a gene: 8. CDR3 length: 15 residues. Looked up from germline, CDR1 is MNHEY and CDR2 is SVGEGT. CDR3 protein: CASNIQGAPSYEQYF. The DNA of the CDR3 is TGTGCCAGCAACATACAGGGGGCGCCTTCCTACGAGCAGTACTTC.

With respect to this clonotype: A much larger clone differs by one base, so this may be a read error. This chain joins TRBV6-6 and TRBJ2-1, with D possibly matching TRBD1 (6 bases). The CDR3 length is 13 residues. CDR1 and CDR2 from the germline V gene are MNHNY and SVGAGI (reference sequence). V lost 8 bases, J lost 9 bases, and 17 bases lay in between. CDR3 sequence (DNA): TGTGCCAGCCTAGGGGGAGTGGTGCTTGAGCAGTTCTTC. Translation gives CASLGGVVLEQFF.

The chain couples TRBV6-1 to TRBJ1-1; tentatively, D is TRBD1 (5 bases). CDR3 length: 18 amino acids. CDR1 and CDR2 from the germline V gene are MNHNS and SASEGT. Trimming shortened V by 7 bases and J by 3 bases, and 27 bases separated the two germline ends. Here the CDR3 DNA reads TGTGCCAGCATTCCTTCTAAGGGGTCGGGATTTCTGGACACTGAAGCTTTCTTT. The encoded protein is CASIPSKGSGFLDTEAFF.

This clonotype was counted between two and nine times. This sequence joins TRBV7-2 and TRBJ2-1; D is perhaps TRBD2 (6 bases). Germline loops: CDR1 SGHTA, CDR2 FQGNSA. The CDR3 consists of 12 residues. V lost 4 bases and J lost 15, with 16 bases in between. The CDR3 DNA is TGTGCCAGCAGCTCCACGAGACTAGGGCGGTTCTTC. As protein: CASSSTRLGRFF.

In its sample, this clonotype was seen a few times. This may come from a read error, since a much larger clone is one base off. The gene calls are TRBV12-3 or TRBV12-4 and TRBJ2-1; D may correspond to TRBD1 or TRBD2 (5 bases each). The DNA end favors TRBJ2-7, so the J call may be wrong. The CDR3 sequence is 16 residues long. The CDR3 nucleotides are TGTGCCAGCGCACCCCATATTGGGGGACGCTACAATGAGCAGTACTTC. Its protein is CASAPHIGGRYNEQYF.

V and J are TRBV12-3 or TRBV12-4 and TRBJ1-2, with D uncertain. CDR3 length equals 14 residues. V was cut by 2 bases and J by 2 bases, with 9 bases left in between. The CDR3 coding sequence is TGTGCCAGCAGTTTAATCCGGGCCAACTATGGCTACACCTTC. As protein: CASSLIRANYGYTF.

This chain uses TRBV5-6 with TRBJ2-1; 9 bases match TRBD1. This CDR3 has 12 amino acids. J gave up 8 bases and V 3 bases, and 0 bases lay outside the gene matches. Germline CDR1 reads SGHDT; CDR2 reads YYEEEE. The CDR3 here is CASSWDRDEQFF. For the CDR3, the DNA is TGTGCCAGCAGCTGGGACAGGGATGAGCAGTTCTTC. The variable domain in full, completed from reference TRBV5-6 and TRBJ2-1, reads DAGVTQSPTHLIKTRGQQVTLRCSPKSGHDTVSWYQQALGQGPQFIFQYYEEEERQRGNFPDRFSGHQFPNYSSELNVNALLLGDSALYLCASSWDRDEQFFGPGTRLTVL.

This clonotype was counted many times. The chain is built from TRBV11-2 and TRBJ2-1; 9 bases match TRBD2. There are 14 residues in the CDR3. The V segment lost 5 bases and the J segment 8 bases; nucleotides outside the gene matches: 7. CDR1 and CDR2 (germline): SGHAT, FQNNGV. The CDR3 DNA follows: TGTGCCAGCAGCCAGCGGGTAGCGGGAGATGAGCAGTTCTTC. This translates into CASSQRVAGDEQFF. The full variable domain, in which reference TRBV11-2 and TRBJ2-1 provide the parts outside the CDR3, is EAGVAQSPRYKIIEKRQSVAFWCNPISGHATLYWYQQILGQGPKLLIQFQNNGVVDDSQLPKDRFSAERLKGVDSTLKIQPAKLEDSAVYLCASSQRVAGDEQFFGPGTRLTVL.

In this sample, this clonotype turned up a few times. This chain joins TRBV7-9 and TRBJ2-3; 9 bases are a match to TRBD2. CDR1 and CDR2 from the germline V gene are SEHNR and FQNEAQ (reference sequence). The CDR3 totals 15 residues. Germline trimming cut 4 bases from V and 4 bases from J; bases unmatched to any gene: 6. CDR3 nucleotide sequence: TGTGCCAGCAGCTCCATAGCGGGAGTCTCAGATACGCAGTATTTT. It codes for CASSSIAGVSDTQYF.

The CDR3 loop is CASRPGGALNGQYF. CDR3 DNA sequence: TGTGCCAGTAGGCCTGGGGGGGCGCTTAACGGGCAGTACTTC. J is TRBJ2-7 and V is TRBV12-3 or TRBV12-4; TRBD2 is a possible D gene (7 bases). Trimming pared 9 bases from V and 9 bases from J, leaving 24 bases between. This CDR3 is built from 14 residues.

This clonotype came up many times. V gene TRBV5-8 combines with J gene TRBJ2-3; 7 nucleotides align to TRBD2. This CDR3 region has 16 residues. CDR1 is SGHTS and CDR2 is YDEGEE in the germline V gene. The J segment lost 0 bases and the V segment lost 2 bases, leaving 6 bases of the junction unmatched. The CDR3 DNA sequence: TGTGCCAGCAGCTTCGTTCTAGCGGCTAGCACAGATACGCAGTATTTT. This encodes CASSFVLAASTDTQYF.

This clonotype occurred many times. This chain joins TRBV12-3 or TRBV12-4 and TRBJ1-1, with TRBD1 identical over 7 bases. J was trimmed by 9 bases and V by 6 bases; bases with no gene match: 4. The CDR3 has 11 amino acids. This CDR3 is CASRAQGKAFF. CDR3 coding DNA: TGTGCCAGCAGGGCACAGGGGAAAGCTTTCTTT.

There are many counts of this clonotype. The gene calls are TRBV4-1 and TRBJ2-5; D not resolved. V was clipped by 1 base and J by 5 bases, with 17 bases between them. CDR1 and CDR2 from the germline V gene are MGHRA and YSYEKL. This CDR3 region has 16 residues. CDR3 residues: CASSQVFRYSVETQYF. The CDR3 coding sequence is TGCGCCAGCAGCCAAGTTTTTCGTTACTCTGTGGAGACCCAGTACTTC.

This clonotype was observed at least ten times. This chain joins TRBV20-1 and TRBJ2-7; 13 bases fit TRBD2. Germline lookup yields CDR1 DFQATT and CDR2 SNEGSKA (reference sequence). CDR3 length: 12 residues. For the CDR3, the DNA is TGCAGCGTGGGACTAGCGGGATACGAGCAGTACTTC. Translating gives CSVGLAGYEQYF.

Ten or more counts support this clonotype. This rearrangement joins TRBV28 to TRBJ2-5, with 9 nucleotides matching TRBD1. The DNA end favors TRBJ2-7, so the J call may be wrong. Germline values: CDR1 MDHEN, CDR2 SYDVKM. This CDR3 spans 15 amino acids. CDR3 sequence reads: CASRAAGTGTSEQYF. The CDR3, as DNA: TGTGCCAGCAGAGCGGCCGGGACAGGGACATCCGAGCAGTACTTC.

This chain connects TRBV7-3 to TRBJ2-3, with unresolved D. The CDR3 is 15 residues long. Per the germline V gene, CDR1 is SGHTA and CDR2 is FQGTGA. The germline V and J ends were trimmed by 2 bases and 6 bases, with 15 bases remaining between them. The CDR3 DNA reads as TGTGCCAGCAGCTTAGGCTTCTCTGGATTGGATACGCAGTATTTT. Translating it yields CASSLGFSGLDTQYF.

This clonotype was seen many times. V usage is TRBV6-5 and J usage is TRBJ1-1; D not certain. Germline CDR1 is MNHEY and CDR2 is SVGAGI. Trimming took 6 bases from V and 6 from J, leaving 20 bases between them. The CDR3 runs to 15 residues. In DNA form, the CDR3 reads TGTGCCAGCAGCCCCAGGACGGATAATAGGCCTGAAGCTTTCTTT. This gives the protein CASSPRTDNRPEAFF.

This clonotype was counted a few times. The rearrangement links TRBV24-1 to TRBJ1-1; possibly TRBD1 for D (6 bases). The V end lost 5 bases, the J end lost 5 bases, and 14 bases lay between the germline ends. The CDR3 length is 14 residues. Germline CDR1 and CDR2: KGHDR and SFDVKD. In DNA, the CDR3 is TGTGCCACCAGTGGCGCTGTGACAGGTACTGAAGCTTTCTTT. The encoded protein is CATSGAVTGTEAFF.

This clonotype turned up a few times. The V call is TRBV12-3 or TRBV12-4, the J call TRBJ2-2, with D possibly being TRBD2 (5 bases). V lost 4 bases and J lost 2, with 17 bases in between. The CDR3 covers 17 residues. The CDR3 sequence: CASSSDPSRLNTGELFF. The CDR3 coding sequence is TGTGCCAGCAGTTCCGACCCTAGCAGGCTTAACACCGGGGAGCTGTTTTTT.

This clonotype was counted between two and nine times. This chain links TRBV12-3 or TRBV12-4 with TRBJ2-2, with 11 bases that match TRBD1. Germline trimming cut 6 bases from V and 5 bases from J; bases unmatched to any gene: 11. The CDR3 has 17 residues. The DNA of the CDR3 is TGTGCCAGCAGATTAAGCACCGGGACAGGGGGAACCGGGGAGCTGTTTTTT. Amino acids: CASRLSTGTGGTGELFF.

J is TRBJ2-5 and V is TRBV5-6; 7 positions agree with TRBD1. CDR1 is SGHDT and CDR2 is YYEEEE in the germline V gene. The CDR3 has 13 amino acids. Losses at the gene ends were 3 bases for V and 3 bases for J; bases not matched to a gene: 2. In DNA form, the CDR3 reads TGTGCCAGCAGCTATACAGGGGAAGAGACCCAGTACTTC. This sequence encodes CASSYTGEETQYF. Variable domain in full (rest from reference TRBV5-6 and TRBJ2-5): DAGVTQSPTHLIKTRGQQVTLRCSPKSGHDTVSWYQQALGQGPQFIFQYYEEEERQRGNFPDRFSGHQFPNYSSELNVNALLLGDSALYLCASSYTGEETQYFGPGTRLLVL.

The genes are TRBV6-1 and TRBJ2-1; 9 nucleotides line up with TRBD2. The CDR3 spans 14 residues. The V and J ends lost 10 bases and 3 bases, in that order; junction bases with no gene match: 7. The germline CDR1 and CDR2 sequences are MNHNS and SASEGT. The CDR3 nucleotides are TGTGCCATCGCGGGGGGGCCATTCTACAATGAGCAGTTCTTC. It specifies CAIAGGPFYNEQFF.

The chain combines TRBV28 with TRBJ2-1; D not resolved. CDR3 length: 14 residues. Germline V gene sequence: CDR1 MDHEN, CDR2 SYDVKM. Trimming removed 0 bases from V and 6 bases from J, with 9 bases in between. This CDR3 is CASSLWKGLNEQFF. CDR3 in DNA: TGTGCCAGCAGTTTATGGAAAGGGCTCAATGAGCAGTTCTTC.

The sample holds a few counts of this clonotype. The chain combines TRBV9 with TRBJ2-1; perhaps TRBD2 as D (6 bases). The germline V and J ends were trimmed by 3 bases and 10 bases, with 14 bases remaining between them. Germline-derived CDR1 and CDR2 are SGDLS and YYNGEE. This CDR3 region has 13 residues. In DNA form, the CDR3 reads TGTGCCAGCAGCGCCGAACTAGCTGGGGAGCAGTTCTTC. This encodes CASSAELAGEQFF.

The J gene is TRBJ1-4, the V gene TRBV6-1, with 8 positions matching TRBD1. Germline loops: CDR1 MNHNS, CDR2 SASEGT. J gave up 0 bases and V 2 bases, and 2 bases lay outside the gene matches. This CDR3 contains 16 residues. CDR3 in DNA: TGTGCCAGCAGTGAACCGGGACAGGCAACTAATGAAAAACTGTTTTTT. Translated: CASSEPGQATNEKLFF.